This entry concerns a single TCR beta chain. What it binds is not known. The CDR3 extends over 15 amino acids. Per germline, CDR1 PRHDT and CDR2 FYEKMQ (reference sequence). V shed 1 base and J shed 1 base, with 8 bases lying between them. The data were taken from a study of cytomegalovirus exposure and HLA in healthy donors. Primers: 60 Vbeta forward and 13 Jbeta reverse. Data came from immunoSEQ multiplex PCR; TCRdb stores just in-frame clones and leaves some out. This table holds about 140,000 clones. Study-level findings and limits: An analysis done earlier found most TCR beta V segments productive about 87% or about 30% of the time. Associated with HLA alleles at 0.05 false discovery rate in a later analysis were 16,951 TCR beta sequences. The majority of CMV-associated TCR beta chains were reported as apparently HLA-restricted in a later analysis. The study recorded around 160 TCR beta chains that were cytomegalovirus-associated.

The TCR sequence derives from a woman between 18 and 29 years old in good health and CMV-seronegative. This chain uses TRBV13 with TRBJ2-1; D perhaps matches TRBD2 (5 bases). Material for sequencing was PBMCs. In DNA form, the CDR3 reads TGTGCCAGCAGCTTAGCGCGGGCGTCCTACAATGAGCAGTTCTTC. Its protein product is CASSLARASYNEQFF. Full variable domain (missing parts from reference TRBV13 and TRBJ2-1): AAGVIQSPRHLIKEKRETATLKCYPIPRHDTVYWYQQGPGQDPQFLISFYEKMQSDKGSIPDRFSAQQFSDYHSELNMSSLELGDSALYFCASSLARASYNEQFFGPGTRLTVL.